The entry below gives a single TCR beta chain sequence along with its context. Its target is not known. Trimming cost V 7 bases and J 4 bases; bases outside gene matches: 6. The CDR3 consists of 15 residues. CDR1 and CDR2 from the germline V gene are MNHEY and SMNVEV (reference sequence). The data originate from a study of cytomegalovirus exposure and HLA in healthy donors. Study-level findings and limits: The authors assumed roughly uniform sequencing depth across donors for presence/absence analyses.

A multiplex PCR was run with 60 Vbeta primers and 13 Jbeta primers. Libraries were prepared by immunoSEQ multiplex PCR; TCRdb keeps only in-frame clonotypes and omits some of them. The table records over 100,000 clones, 70% of them present only once. The TCR originated in a man aged 25 to 40 in good health and CMV-seropositive. The specimen sequenced was PBMCs. The chain links TRBV27 to TRBJ2-3; TRBD2 agrees at 12 bases. The CDR3 DNA sequence: TGTGCCAGCAATCTAGCGGGAGGGTTGGCAGATACGCAGTATTTT. Translating it yields CASNLAGGLADTQYF.